These 9 T cell receptor beta chains were all obtained from the same sample, sequenced in a study of shared clonotypes between healthy human individuals. Here immunoSEQ multiplex PCR was the method, and the copy in TCRdb shows in-frame clones only, minus some. The sample contains 1.4 million or so clones, 98% of which appear only once. The sequencing sample was made of naive CD4+ T cells sorted from blood. Subset defined: CD45RA+ positively selected. The receptor set was obtained from a man between 25 and 39 years old in good health.

The chain recombines TRBV27 with TRBJ1-5; 8 bases map to TRBD1. V dropped 6 bases and J dropped 0; count of bases not matched to a gene: 10. Germline values: CDR1 MNHEY, CDR2 SMNVEV (reference sequence). CDR3 length: 17 amino acids. CDR3 region: CASSRTGIPNSNQPQHF. The CDR3 coding sequence is TGTGCCAGCAGCCGGACAGGGATTCCAAATAGCAATCAGCCCCAGCATTTT.

The chain recombines TRBV5-1 with TRBJ2-7; D possibly uses TRBD1 or TRBD2 (6 bases each). Between the trimmed V and J ends, which lost 2 bases and 7 bases, there was a span of 16 bases. This CDR3 region has 14 residues. Germline assignment: CDR1 SGHRS and CDR2 YFSETQ. CDR3 sequence (DNA): TGCGCCAGCAGCTTTAGGGGGGCCGTATGGGAGCAGTACTTC. Protein product: CASSFRGAVWEQYF.

This clone has only one observation. This sequence joins TRBV7-3 and TRBJ1-1; maybe TRBD1 (5 bases). This CDR3 is built from 14 residues. V lost 2 bases and J 7 bases, leaving 14 bases between the germline ends. The germline V gene encodes CDR1 SGHTA and CDR2 FQGTGA. The CDR3 is CASSLSSGTFEAFF. CDR3 DNA: TGTGCCAGCAGCTTATCATCAGGGACTTTTGAAGCTTTCTTT.

Comments on this clone: Other DNA sequences of this sample code for an identical CDR3. The genes are TRBV5-1 and TRBJ2-7; 11 bases fit TRBD2. J was trimmed by 6 bases and V by 2 bases; bases with no gene match: 4. Germline CDR1 and CDR2: SGHRS and YFSETQ. The CDR3 has 14 residues. The CDR3 coding sequence is TGCGCCAGCAGCTTCGGGCTAGCGGGAGGCGAGCAGTACTTC. The encoded protein is CASSFGLAGGEQYF.

The V gene is TRBV7-8, the J gene TRBJ2-2; possibly TRBD1 for D (6 bases). The CDR3 consists of 13 residues. The germline V gene encodes CDR1 SGHVS and CDR2 FQNEAQ. The V and J ends lost 6 bases and 5 bases respectively, with 10 bases between them. CDR3 nucleotides: TGTGCCAGCAGGCCTACAGGGACCGGGGAGCTGTTTTTT. It encodes CASRPTGTGELFF. The full variable domain, completed using reference TRBV7-8 and TRBJ2-2, is GAGVSQSPRYKVAKRGQDVALRCDPISGHVSLFWYQQALGQGPEFLTYFQNEAQLDKSGLPSDRFFAERPEGSVSTLKIQRTQQEDSAVYLCASRPTGTGELFFGEGSRLTVL.

The CDR3 loop is CASALGGSNQPQHF. CDR3 nucleotide sequence: TGTGCCAGCGCCCTCGGGGGGAGCAATCAGCCCCAGCATTTT. The chain recombines TRBV28 with TRBJ1-5; D is possibly TRBD1 (5 bases). V lost 8 bases to trimming and J lost 1 base, with 12 bases between them. This CDR3 region has 14 residues. The germline CDR1 and CDR2 sequences are MDHEN and SYDVKM.

CDR3 nucleotide sequence: TGTGCCAGCAGCTTGGTGGGCCGCCTTGGCACTGAAGCTTTCTTT. This translates into CASSLVGRLGTEAFF. The chain carries TRBV5-4 and TRBJ1-1; D is unresolved. The CDR3 consists of 15 residues. The ends were cut back, 0 bases at V and 4 bases at J, with 13 bases in the middle. In germline, CDR1 is SGHNT, CDR2 YYREEE (reference sequence). The full variable domain, with the rest looked up from reference TRBV5-4 and TRBJ1-1, is ETGVTQSPTHLIKTRGQQVTLRCSSQSGHNTVSWYQQALGQGPQFIFQYYREEENGRGNFPPRFSGLQFPNYSSELNVNALELDDSALYLCASSLVGRLGTEAFFGQGTRLTVV.

V gene TRBV5-1 combines with J gene TRBJ2-5, with TRBD1 matching 10 bases. The junction had 8 bases not matched to a gene; V was cut back by 4 bases and J by 5 bases. The CDR3 spans 15 residues. In germline, CDR1 is SGHRS, CDR2 YFSETQ. The CDR3 reads CASSVGQGSLETQYF. The CDR3, as DNA: TGCGCCAGCAGCGTGGGACAGGGGAGTCTGGAGACCCAGTACTTC.

This clone was found a few times. The CDR3 protein is CASSPLSGNQPQHF. In DNA, the CDR3 is TGTGCCAGCAGCCCGCTCTCCGGGAATCAGCCCCAGCATTTT. This chain connects TRBV25-1 to TRBJ1-5; D not certain. Trimming shortened V by 6 bases and J by 4 bases, and 13 bases separated the two germline ends. This CDR3 spans 14 amino acids. Per the germline V gene, CDR1 is MGHDK and CDR2 is SYGVNS.